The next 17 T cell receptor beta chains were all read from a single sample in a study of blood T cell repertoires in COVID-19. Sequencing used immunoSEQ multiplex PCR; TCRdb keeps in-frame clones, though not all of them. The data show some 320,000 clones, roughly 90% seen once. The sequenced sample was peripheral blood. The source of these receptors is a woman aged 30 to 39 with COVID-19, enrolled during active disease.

Here the CDR3 DNA reads TGTGCCAGCAAGGGGGCGCGATACAATGAGCAGTTCTTC. Protein: CASKGARYNEQFF. The chain recombines TRBV2 with TRBJ2-1; TRBD1 matches 7 bases. Germline lookup yields CDR1 SNHLY and CDR2 FYNNEI. The CDR3 has 13 residues. After removal of 7 bases from V and 4 bases from J, the junction contained 4 bases not matched to a gene.

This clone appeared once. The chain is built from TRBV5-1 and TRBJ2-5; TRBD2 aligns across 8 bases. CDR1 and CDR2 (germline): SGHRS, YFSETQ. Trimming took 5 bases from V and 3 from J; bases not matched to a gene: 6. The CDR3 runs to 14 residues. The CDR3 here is CASRLADFEETQYF. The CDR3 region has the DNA TGCGCCAGCAGACTAGCGGATTTTGAAGAGACCCAGTACTTC.

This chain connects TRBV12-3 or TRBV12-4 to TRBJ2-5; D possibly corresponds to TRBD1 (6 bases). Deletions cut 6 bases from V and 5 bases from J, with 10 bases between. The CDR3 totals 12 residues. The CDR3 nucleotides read TGTGCCAGCAGAGGGGGTCGGGAGACCCAGTACTTC. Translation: CASRGGRETQYF.

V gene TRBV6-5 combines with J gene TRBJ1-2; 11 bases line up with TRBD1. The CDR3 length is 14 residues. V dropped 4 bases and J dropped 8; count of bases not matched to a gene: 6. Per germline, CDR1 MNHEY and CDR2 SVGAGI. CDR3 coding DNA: TGTGCCAGCAGTTTTGGACAGGGGGCACGAGGCTACACCTTC. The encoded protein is CASSFGQGARGYTF.

The CDR3 is CASSSGYSYEQYF. CDR3 in DNA: TGTGCCAGCAGCTCGGGATACTCTTACGAGCAGTACTTC. V gene TRBV5-4 combines with J gene TRBJ2-7; D possibly corresponds to TRBD2 (5 bases). Trimming pared 3 bases from V and 4 bases from J, leaving 11 bases between. CDR1 and CDR2 from the germline V gene are SGHNT and YYREEE (reference sequence). The CDR3 sequence is 13 residues long. Using reference TRBV5-4 and TRBJ2-7 for the parts outside the CDR3, the full variable domain is ETGVTQSPTHLIKTRGQQVTLRCSSQSGHNTVSWYQQALGQGPQFIFQYYREEENGRGNFPPRFSGLQFPNYSSELNVNALELDDSALYLCASSSGYSYEQYFGPGTRLTVT.

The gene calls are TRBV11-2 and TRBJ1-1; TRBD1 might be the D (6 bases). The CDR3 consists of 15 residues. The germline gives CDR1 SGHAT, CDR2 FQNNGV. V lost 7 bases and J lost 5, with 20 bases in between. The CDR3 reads CASNLGEGVVTEAFF. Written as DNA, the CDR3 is TGTGCCAGCAACCTAGGTGAGGGGGTGGTAACTGAAGCTTTCTTT.

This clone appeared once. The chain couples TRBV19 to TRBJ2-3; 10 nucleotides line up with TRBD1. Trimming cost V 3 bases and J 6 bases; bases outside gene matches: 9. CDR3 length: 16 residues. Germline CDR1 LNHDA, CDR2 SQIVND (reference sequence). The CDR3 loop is CASSIPDRGRHDTQYF. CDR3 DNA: TGTGCCAGTAGTATCCCCGACAGGGGGCGTCATGATACGCAGTATTTT.

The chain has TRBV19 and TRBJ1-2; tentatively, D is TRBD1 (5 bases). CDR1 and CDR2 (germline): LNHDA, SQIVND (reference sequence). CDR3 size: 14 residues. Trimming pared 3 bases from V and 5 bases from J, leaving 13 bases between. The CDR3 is CASSIWGRDYGYTF. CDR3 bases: TGTGCCAGTAGTATCTGGGGCAGGGATTATGGCTACACCTTC. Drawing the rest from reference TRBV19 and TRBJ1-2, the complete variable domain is DGGITQSPKYLFRKEGQNVTLSCEQNLNHDAMYWYRQDPGQGLRLIYYSQIVNDFQKGDIAEGYSVSREKKESFPLTVTSAQKNPTAFYLCASSIWGRDYGYTFGSGTRLTVV.

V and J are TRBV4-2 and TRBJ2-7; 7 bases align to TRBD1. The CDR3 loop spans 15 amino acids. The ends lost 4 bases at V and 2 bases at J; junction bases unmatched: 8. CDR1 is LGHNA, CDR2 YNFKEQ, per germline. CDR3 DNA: TGTGCCAGCAGCCGCGTCGGGACAGATCCCTACGAGCAGTACTTC. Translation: CASSRVGTDPYEQYF.

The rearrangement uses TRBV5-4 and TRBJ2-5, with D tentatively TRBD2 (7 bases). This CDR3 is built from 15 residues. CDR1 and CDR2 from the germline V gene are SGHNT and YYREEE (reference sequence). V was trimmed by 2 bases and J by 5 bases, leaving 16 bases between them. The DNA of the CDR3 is TGTGCCAGCAGCTTCGGAGGGGGGGCCCAGGAGACCCAGTACTTC. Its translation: CASSFGGGAQETQYF.

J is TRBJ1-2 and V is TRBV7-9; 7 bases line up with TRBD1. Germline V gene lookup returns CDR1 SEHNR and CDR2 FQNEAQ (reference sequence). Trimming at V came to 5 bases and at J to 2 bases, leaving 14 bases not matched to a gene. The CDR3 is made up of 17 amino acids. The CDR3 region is CASSPGQGDFLNYGYTF. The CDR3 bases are TGTGCCAGCAGCCCTGGCCAGGGGGACTTCTTAAACTATGGCTACACCTTC.

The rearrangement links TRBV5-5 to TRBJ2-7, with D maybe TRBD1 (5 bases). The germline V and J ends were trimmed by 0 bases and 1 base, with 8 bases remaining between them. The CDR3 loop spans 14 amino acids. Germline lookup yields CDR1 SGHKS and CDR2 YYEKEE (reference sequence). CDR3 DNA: TGTGCCAGCAGCTTGGGGTCAGGGTCCTACGAGCAGTACTTC. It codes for CASSLGSGSYEQYF.

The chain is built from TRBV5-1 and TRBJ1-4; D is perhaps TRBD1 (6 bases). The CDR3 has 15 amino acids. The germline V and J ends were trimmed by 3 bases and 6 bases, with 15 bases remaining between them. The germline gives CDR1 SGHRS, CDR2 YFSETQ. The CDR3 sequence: CASSSVTGSHEKLFF. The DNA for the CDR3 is TGCGCCAGCAGCTCGGTTACAGGGAGTCATGAAAAACTGTTTTTT.

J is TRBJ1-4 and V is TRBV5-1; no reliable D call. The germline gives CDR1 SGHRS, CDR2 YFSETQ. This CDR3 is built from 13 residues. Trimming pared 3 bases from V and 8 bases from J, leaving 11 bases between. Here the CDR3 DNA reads TGCGCCAGCAGCTCTCCAGGCCTGGAAAAACTGTTTTTT. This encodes CASSSPGLEKLFF.

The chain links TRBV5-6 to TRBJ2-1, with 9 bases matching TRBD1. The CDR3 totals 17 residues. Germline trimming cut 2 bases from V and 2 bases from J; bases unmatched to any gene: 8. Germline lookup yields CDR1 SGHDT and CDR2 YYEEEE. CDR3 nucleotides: TGTGCCAGCAGCTTTTTCGCCCGGGACAGGGCCTACAATGAGCAGTTCTTC. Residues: CASSFFARDRAYNEQFF.

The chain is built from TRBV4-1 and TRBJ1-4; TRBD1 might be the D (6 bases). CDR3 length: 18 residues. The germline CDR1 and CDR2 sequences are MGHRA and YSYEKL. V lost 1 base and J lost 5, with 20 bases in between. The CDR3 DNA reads TGCGCCAGCAGCCAAGTCGGCTTGTTCAGGACAGCGAATGAAAAACTGTTTTTT. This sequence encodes CASSQVGLFRTANEKLFF.

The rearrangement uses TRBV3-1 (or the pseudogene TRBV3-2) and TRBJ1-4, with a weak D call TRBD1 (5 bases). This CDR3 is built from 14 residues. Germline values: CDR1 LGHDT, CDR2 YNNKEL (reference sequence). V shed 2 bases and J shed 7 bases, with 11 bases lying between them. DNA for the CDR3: TGTGCCAGCAGCCAACAGGGTAGTGGTGAAAAACTGTTTTTT. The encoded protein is CASSQQGSGEKLFF.